This entry lists 6 T cell receptor beta chains sequenced from one sample in a study of radiation and T cells in renal cell carcinoma. Using immunoSEQ multiplex PCR, the repertoire was profiled, and TCRdb retains in-frame clones only, with some absent. The data contain about 130,000 clones, 70% to 90% of them singletons. As for time point: blood 2 weeks post-SBRT. Specified treatment: 15 Gy SBRT to primary tumor, nephrectomy 4 weeks later. Sequencing was performed on blood, taken from a patient whose treatment included radiotherapy and nephrectomy. Every receptor here comes from a woman aged 70 to 79 with renal cell carcinoma.

V and J are TRBV30 and TRBJ1-1; D call uncertain. The ends were cut back, 2 bases at V and 3 bases at J, with 7 bases in the middle. Germline lookup yields CDR1 GTSNPN and CDR2 SVGIG (reference sequence). The CDR3 contains 12 residues. The CDR3 bases are TGTGCCTGGAGTCGGCAGGACACTGAAGCTTTCTTT. It is translated as CAWSRQDTEAFF.

This sequence joins TRBV9 and TRBJ1-4; D remains ambiguous. This CDR3 is built from 14 residues. Germline V gene data show CDR1 as SGDLS and CDR2 as YYNGEE. Trimming pared 2 bases from V and 3 bases from J, leaving 8 bases between. CDR3 residues: CASSVTAANEKLFF. As DNA, the CDR3 is TGTGCCAGCAGCGTGACGGCGGCTAATGAAAAACTGTTTTTT.

The gene calls are TRBV7-9 and TRBJ2-3; 9 nucleotides align to TRBD1. CDR1 is SEHNR and CDR2 is FQNEAQ in the germline V gene (reference sequence). The CDR3 has 15 residues. J lost 4 bases, V lost 1 base, and 3 bases had no gene match. CDR3 nucleotide sequence: TGTGCCAGCAGCTTAGGGACAGGGGTACCAGATACGCAGTATTTT. Its protein product is CASSLGTGVPDTQYF.

The chain couples TRBV7-6 to TRBJ1-2; TRBD1 matches at 8 bases. The V segment lost 5 bases and the J segment 1 base; nucleotides outside the gene matches: 12. Germline V lookup: CDR1 SGHVS, CDR2 FNYEAQ. This CDR3 comprises 17 residues. Here the CDR3 DNA reads TGTGCCAGCAGCCAAGGGTCAGGGGGCAGCTTTAACTATGGCTACACCTTC. Protein: CASSQGSGGSFNYGYTF.

The genes are TRBV9 and TRBJ2-1, with D possibly being TRBD1 (5 bases). The CDR3 totals 15 residues. V lost 0 bases, J lost 9 bases, and 16 bases lay in between. From germline, CDR1 is SGDLS and CDR2 YYNGEE. The CDR3 is CASSVVGQGGFEQFF. In nucleotides, the CDR3 is TGTGCCAGCAGCGTAGTTGGCCAGGGTGGTTTTGAGCAGTTCTTC.

J is TRBJ2-7 and V is TRBV11-3; D possibly corresponds to TRBD1 (6 bases). The CDR3 is 15 residues long. V was trimmed by 6 bases and J by 2 bases, leaving 17 bases between them. The V gene's germline CDR1 is SGHNT and CDR2 YENEEA. The chain's CDR3 is CASSLSGGSTYEQYF. CDR3 coding DNA: TGTGCCAGCAGTCTCTCTGGGGGCTCTACCTACGAGCAGTACTTC.